Listed below are T cell receptor beta chains from one sample, sequenced in a study of beta chain features in type 1 diabetes. Libraries were prepared by immunoSEQ multiplex PCR; TCRdb keeps only in-frame clonotypes and omits some of them. The sample carries about 410,000 clones, around 14% recorded once. Specimen: naive CD4+ T cells from blood. Receptors originate from a man aged 25-40 years in good health. The CDR3 runs from the conserved cysteine through the conserved F or W. Each record gives: clone size, CDR3 length, V gene, D gene, J gene, CDR3 DNA, CDR3 protein. The D gene is left open where the match is weak. Expanded clones are given a class, and other clones once, few, many or no size at all.

abundance: once
len: 14
v_gene: TRBV5-6
d_gene: -
j_gene: TRBJ1-5
CDR3nt: TGTGCCAGCAGCCTCCGGGACCACGGTCAGCCCCAGCATTTT
CDR3aa: CASSLRDHGQPQHF

abundance: few
len: 15
v_gene: TRBV28
d_gene: TRBD1
j_gene: TRBJ2-1
CDR3nt: TGTGCCAGCAGTCCCGGGACAGGGGGTGCGGCTGAGCAGTTCTTC
CDR3aa: CASSPGTGGAAEQFF

abundance: once
len: 15
v_gene: TRBV4-1
d_gene: TRBD1
j_gene: TRBJ1-2
CDR3nt: TGCGCCAGCAGCAGACAGGACAGGCCTAACTATGGCTACACCTTC
CDR3aa: CASSRQDRPNYGYTF

abundance: few
len: 11
v_gene: TRBV7-2
d_gene: -
j_gene: TRBJ2-5
CDR3nt: TGTGCCAGCAGCCGGACTACGATCCAGTACTTC
CDR3aa: CASSRTTIQYF

abundance: -
len: 17
v_gene: TRBV28
d_gene: TRBD1
j_gene: TRBJ2-7
CDR3nt: TGTGCCAGCAGTTTACTCGGGACAGGAAGACGACCCTACGAGCAGTACTTC
CDR3aa: CASSLLGTGRRPYEQYF

abundance: few
len: 14
v_gene: TRBV9
d_gene: -
j_gene: TRBJ2-2
CDR3nt: TGTGCCAGCAGCGTAGTTCTTGAGACCGGGGAGCTGTTTTTT
CDR3aa: CASSVVLETGELFF

abundance: few
len: 14
v_gene: TRBV30
d_gene: TRBD2
j_gene: TRBJ2-4
CDR3nt: TGTGCCTCGGGAGGGAATTGGGGCAAAAACATTCAGTACTTC
CDR3aa: CASGGNWGKNIQYF

abundance: few
len: 14
v_gene: TRBV5-1
d_gene: -
j_gene: TRBJ2-1
CDR3nt: TGCGCCAGCAGCGTACAGGTCTCCTACAATGAGCAGTTCTTC
CDR3aa: CASSVQVSYNEQFF

abundance: few
len: 16
v_gene: TRBV4-1
d_gene: -
j_gene: TRBJ1-4
CDR3nt: TGCGCCAGCAGCCAACAGGCGGCAGGCTCTAATGAAAAACTGTTTTTT
CDR3aa: CASSQQAAGSNEKLFF

abundance: few
len: 12
v_gene: TRBV28
d_gene: -
j_gene: TRBJ2-1
CDR3nt: TGTGCCAGCGCCGGACCATTCAATGAGCAGTTCTTC
CDR3aa: CASAGPFNEQFF

abundance: few
len: 15
v_gene: TRBV23-1
d_gene: TRBD2
j_gene: TRBJ2-5
CDR3nt: TGCGCCAGCAGTTCCTATAGCGGGGGGAGTAAGACCCAGTACTTC
CDR3aa: CASSSYSGGSKTQYF

abundance: -
len: 11
v_gene: TRBV29-1
d_gene: -
j_gene: TRBJ1-1
CDR3nt: TGCAGCGTCGCGAAGAACACTGAAGCTTTCTTT
CDR3aa: CSVAKNTEAFF

abundance: few
len: 16
v_gene: TRBV9
d_gene: TRBD2
j_gene: TRBJ2-1
CDR3nt: TGTGCCAGCAGCGTAGGCGCTAGCGGGGAGTACAATGAGCAGTTCTTC
CDR3aa: CASSVGASGEYNEQFF

abundance: few
len: 16
v_gene: TRBV5-1
d_gene: TRBD1
j_gene: TRBJ1-6
CDR3nt: TGCGCCAGCAACCGGGACAGAGCTGCTGATAATTCACCCCTCCACTTT
CDR3aa: CASNRDRAADNSPLHF

abundance: few
len: 15
v_gene: TRBV7-2
d_gene: -
j_gene: TRBJ2-5
CDR3nt: TGTGCCAGCAGCCCGTATCGACCGTCGGTTGAGACCCAGTACTTC
CDR3aa: CASSPYRPSVETQYF

abundance: few
len: 10
v_gene: TRBV25-1
d_gene: -
j_gene: TRBJ2-7
CDR3nt: TGTGCCAGCAGAGGCTACGAGCAGTACTTC
CDR3aa: CASRGYEQYF

abundance: few
len: 14
v_gene: TRBV4-3
d_gene: -
j_gene: TRBJ2-5
CDR3nt: TGCGCCAGCAGCCAAGGGATTAGGGGCTCCATATCGTACTTC
CDR3aa: CASSQGIRGSISYF

abundance: -
len: 16
v_gene: TRBV9
d_gene: TRBD2
j_gene: TRBJ2-2
CDR3nt: TGTGCCAGCAGCCCAGGACTAGCGGGGAACACCGGGGAGCTGTTTTTT
CDR3aa: CASSPGLAGNTGELFF

abundance: few
len: 14
v_gene: TRBV19
d_gene: -
j_gene: TRBJ2-1
CDR3nt: TGTGCCAGTAGTGAGGACTTAGAGTACTTTGAGCAGTTCTTC
CDR3aa: CASSEDLEYFEQFF

abundance: -
len: 14
v_gene: TRBV18
d_gene: TRBD1
j_gene: TRBJ2-3
CDR3nt: TGTGCCAGCTCACCGGGACAGCCCACAGATACGCAGTATTTT
CDR3aa: CASSPGQPTDTQYF

abundance: -
len: 14
v_gene: TRBV29-1
d_gene: -
j_gene: TRBJ1-1
CDR3nt: TGCAGCGTTGTAACCCAGCGCCGTTGGACTGAAGCTTTCTTT
CDR3aa: CSVVTQRRWTEAFF

abundance: few
len: 13
v_gene: TRBV11-2
d_gene: -
j_gene: TRBJ2-7
CDR3nt: TGTGCCAGCAGCTTTGGGAAGGGATACGAGCAGTACTTC
CDR3aa: CASSFGKGYEQYF

abundance: -
len: 15
v_gene: TRBV29-1
d_gene: TRBD1
j_gene: TRBJ1-1
CDR3nt: TGCAGCGCCAGGACAGGGGTCGGCATGAACACTGAAGCTTTCTTT
CDR3aa: CSARTGVGMNTEAFF

abundance: -
len: 16
v_gene: TRBV7-2
d_gene: -
j_gene: TRBJ1-2
CDR3nt: TGTGCCAGCAGCTTACGTTCCGGCAGGGGAATTTATGGCTACACCTTC
CDR3aa: CASSLRSGRGIYGYTF

abundance: -
len: 14
v_gene: TRBV6-5
d_gene: -
j_gene: TRBJ2-5
CDR3nt: TGTGCCAGCAGTTACCTCGGACAGAAAGGGACCCAGTACTTC
CDR3aa: CASSYLGQKGTQYF

abundance: -
len: 16
v_gene: TRBV7-9
d_gene: -
j_gene: TRBJ2-1
CDR3nt: TGTGCCAGCAGCCCTACAGGGACTGAGTCCTACAATGAGCAGTTCTTC
CDR3aa: CASSPTGTESYNEQFF

abundance: -
len: 14
v_gene: TRBV9
d_gene: -
j_gene: TRBJ2-2
CDR3nt: TGTGCCAGCAGCGTAGCATTAGGAGCGGGGGAGCTGTTTTTT
CDR3aa: CASSVALGAGELFF

abundance: -
len: 17
v_gene: TRBV29-1
d_gene: TRBD2
j_gene: TRBJ2-5
CDR3nt: TGCAGCGTGGTGGAAAGGGGAGGCGGGGGGCTAATGGAGACCCAGTACTTC
CDR3aa: CSVVERGGGGLMETQYF

abundance: -
len: 13
v_gene: TRBV7-2
d_gene: -
j_gene: TRBJ2-5
CDR3nt: TGTGCCAGCAGCTCCGGTGTTTTTGAGACCCAGTACTTC
CDR3aa: CASSSGVFETQYF

abundance: -
len: 18
v_gene: TRBV5-4
d_gene: TRBD2
j_gene: TRBJ2-1
CDR3nt: TGTGCCAGCAGCCCCGCCCCAAGCGGGGGGGCAGGCTACAATGAGCAGTTCTTC
CDR3aa: CASSPAPSGGAGYNEQFF

abundance: few
len: 13
v_gene: TRBV27
d_gene: -
j_gene: TRBJ2-3
CDR3nt: TGTGCCAGCAGTCGACAGAAGGGTGATACGCAGTATTTT
CDR3aa: CASSRQKGDTQYF

abundance: -
len: 13
v_gene: TRBV18
d_gene: -
j_gene: TRBJ2-5
CDR3nt: TGTGCCAGTTCCCTGAGGGAAGGGGAGACCCAGTACTTC
CDR3aa: CASSLREGETQYF

abundance: few
len: 14
v_gene: TRBV9
d_gene: -
j_gene: TRBJ2-1
CDR3nt: TGTGCCAGCAGCGTAGTAGGTCCCCCCAATGAGCAGTTCTTC
CDR3aa: CASSVVGPPNEQFF

abundance: -
len: 15
v_gene: TRBV7-9
d_gene: -
j_gene: TRBJ1-1
CDR3nt: TGTGCCAGCAGCGGCAGGGCCGGGGGGAACACTGAAGCTTTCTTT
CDR3aa: CASSGRAGGNTEAFF

abundance: -
len: 12
v_gene: TRBV6-5
d_gene: -
j_gene: TRBJ1-4
CDR3nt: TGTGCCAGCAGTCAAACTGGGATCGGACTGTTTTTT
CDR3aa: CASSQTGIGLFF

abundance: few
len: 13
v_gene: TRBV30
d_gene: -
j_gene: TRBJ1-2
CDR3nt: TGTGCCTTCCGGGGGCGAATCGCCGAAGGCTACACCTTC
CDR3aa: CAFRGRIAEGYTF

abundance: few
len: 12
v_gene: TRBV12-5
d_gene: -
j_gene: TRBJ2-3
CDR3nt: TGTGCTAGTGGTTTCGGGACAGATACGCAGTATTTT
CDR3aa: CASGFGTDTQYF

abundance: -
len: 16
v_gene: TRBV25-1
d_gene: -
j_gene: TRBJ2-1
CDR3nt: TGTGCCAGCAGTGAATCCTGGACCGGGACGATCGATGAGCAGTTCTTC
CDR3aa: CASSESWTGTIDEQFF

abundance: -
len: 16
v_gene: TRBV29-1
d_gene: TRBD1
j_gene: TRBJ2-3
CDR3nt: TGCAGCGTTCGCGAATACCGGGACAGGGGGACAGATACGCAGTATTTT
CDR3aa: CSVREYRDRGTDTQYF

abundance: -
len: 16
v_gene: TRBV7-2
d_gene: TRBD2
j_gene: TRBJ2-1
CDR3nt: TGTGCCAGCAGCTTCCGAGCGGGGGCCTCCTACAATGAGCAGTTCTTC
CDR3aa: CASSFRAGASYNEQFF

abundance: -
len: 19
v_gene: TRBV7-9
d_gene: TRBD2
j_gene: TRBJ2-1
CDR3nt: TGTGCCAGCAGCTTAGCGCACCTAGCGGGAGCCCACTCCTACAATGAGCAGTTCTTC
CDR3aa: CASSLAHLAGAHSYNEQFF

abundance: few
len: 13
v_gene: TRBV29-1
d_gene: -
j_gene: TRBJ1-1
CDR3nt: TGCAGCGTTGAAGGACAGCTGAACACTGAAGCTTTCTTT
CDR3aa: CSVEGQLNTEAFF

abundance: -
len: 11
v_gene: TRBV9
d_gene: -
j_gene: TRBJ2-2
CDR3nt: TGTGCCAGCAGCGTATCCGGGGAGCTGTTTTTT
CDR3aa: CASSVSGELFF

abundance: -
len: 14
v_gene: TRBV4-3
d_gene: -
j_gene: TRBJ2-5
CDR3nt: TGCGCCAGCAGCCGAGGTTTGGGCGAAGAGACCCAGTACTTC
CDR3aa: CASSRGLGEETQYF

abundance: -
len: 16
v_gene: TRBV4-3
d_gene: TRBD1
j_gene: TRBJ1-6
CDR3nt: TGCGCCAGCAGCCAGAGATCCGGGACAGGGAGTTCACCCCTCCACTTT
CDR3aa: CASSQRSGTGSSPLHF